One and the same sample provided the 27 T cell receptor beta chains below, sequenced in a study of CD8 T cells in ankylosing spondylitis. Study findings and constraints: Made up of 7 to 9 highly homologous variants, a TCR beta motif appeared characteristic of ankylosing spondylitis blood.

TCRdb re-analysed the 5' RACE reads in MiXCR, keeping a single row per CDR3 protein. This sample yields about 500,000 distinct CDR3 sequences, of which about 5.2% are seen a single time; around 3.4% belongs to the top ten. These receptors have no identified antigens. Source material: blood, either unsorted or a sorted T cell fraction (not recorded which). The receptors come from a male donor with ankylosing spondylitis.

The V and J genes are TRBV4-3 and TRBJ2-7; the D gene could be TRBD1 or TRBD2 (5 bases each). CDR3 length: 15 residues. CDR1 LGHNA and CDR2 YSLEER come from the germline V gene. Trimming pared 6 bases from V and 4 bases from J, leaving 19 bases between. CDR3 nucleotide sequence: TGCGCCAGCAGTCTCCTTCCGGTGGGGGTTTACGAGCAGTACTTC. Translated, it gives CASSLLPVGVYEQYF.

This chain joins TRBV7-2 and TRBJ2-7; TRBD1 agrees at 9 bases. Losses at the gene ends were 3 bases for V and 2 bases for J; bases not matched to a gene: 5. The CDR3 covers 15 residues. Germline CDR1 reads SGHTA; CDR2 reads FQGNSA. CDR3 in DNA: TGTGCCAGCAGCTTCGCTAGGGACAGGGCCTACGAGCAGTACTTC. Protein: CASSFARDRAYEQYF. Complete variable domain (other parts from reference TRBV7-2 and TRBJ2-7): GAGVSQSPSNKVTEKGKDVELRCDPISGHTALYWYRQSLGQGLEFLIYFQGNSAPDKSGLPSDRFSAERTGGSVSTLTIQRTQQEDSAVYLCASSFARDRAYEQYFGPGTRLTVT.

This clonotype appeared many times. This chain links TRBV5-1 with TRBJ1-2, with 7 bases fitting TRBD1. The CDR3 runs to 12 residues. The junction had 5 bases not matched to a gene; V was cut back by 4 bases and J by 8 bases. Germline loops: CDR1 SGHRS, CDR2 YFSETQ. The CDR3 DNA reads TGCGCCAGCAGCACCGACAGGGACGGCTACACCTTC. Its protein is CASSTDRDGYTF.

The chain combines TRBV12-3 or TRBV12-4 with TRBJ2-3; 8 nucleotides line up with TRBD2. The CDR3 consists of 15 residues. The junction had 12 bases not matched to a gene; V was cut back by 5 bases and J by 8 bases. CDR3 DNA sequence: TGTGCCAGCAGTGCGTATATCGGGGGGGCGAGTACGCAGTATTTT. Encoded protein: CASSAYIGGASTQYF.

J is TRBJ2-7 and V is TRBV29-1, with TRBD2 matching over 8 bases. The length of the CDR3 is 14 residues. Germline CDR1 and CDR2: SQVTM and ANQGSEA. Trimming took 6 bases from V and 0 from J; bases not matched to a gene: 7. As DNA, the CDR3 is TGCAGCGTCCTCAAGCGGGAGTCCTCCTACGAGCAGTACTTC. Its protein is CSVLKRESSYEQYF.

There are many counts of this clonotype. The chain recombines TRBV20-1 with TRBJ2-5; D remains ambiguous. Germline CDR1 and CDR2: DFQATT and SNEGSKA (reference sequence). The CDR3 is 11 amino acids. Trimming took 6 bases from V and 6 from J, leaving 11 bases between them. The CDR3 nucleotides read TGCAGTGCCCCCTTGGGCCAGACCCAGTACTTC. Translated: CSAPLGQTQYF.

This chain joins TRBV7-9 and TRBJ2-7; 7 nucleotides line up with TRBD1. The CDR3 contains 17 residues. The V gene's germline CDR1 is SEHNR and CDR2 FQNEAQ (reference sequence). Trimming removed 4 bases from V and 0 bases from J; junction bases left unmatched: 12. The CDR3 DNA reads TGTGCCAGCAGCTCACCTGTACCGGGACAGAGCTCCTACGAGCAGTACTTC. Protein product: CASSSPVPGQSSYEQYF.

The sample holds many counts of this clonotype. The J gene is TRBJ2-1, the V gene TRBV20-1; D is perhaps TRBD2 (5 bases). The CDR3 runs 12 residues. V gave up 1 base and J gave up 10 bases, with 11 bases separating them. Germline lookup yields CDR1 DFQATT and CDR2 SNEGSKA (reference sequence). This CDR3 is CSARGRVIEQFF. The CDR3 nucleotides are TGCAGTGCTAGAGGGCGGGTGATAGAGCAGTTCTTC.

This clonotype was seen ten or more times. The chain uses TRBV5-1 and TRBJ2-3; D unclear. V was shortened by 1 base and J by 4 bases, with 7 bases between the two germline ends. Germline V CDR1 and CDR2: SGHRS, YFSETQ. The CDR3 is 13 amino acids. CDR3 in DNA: TGCGCCAGCAGCTTGCGACCGCCAGATACGCAGTATTTT. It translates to CASSLRPPDTQYF.

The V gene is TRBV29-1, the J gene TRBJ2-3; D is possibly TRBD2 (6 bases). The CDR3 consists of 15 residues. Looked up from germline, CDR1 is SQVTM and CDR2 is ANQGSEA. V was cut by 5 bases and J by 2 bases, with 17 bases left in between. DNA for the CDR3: TGCAGCGTTTCAGGAACTAGCACTATCACAGATACGCAGTATTTT. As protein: CSVSGTSTITDTQYF.

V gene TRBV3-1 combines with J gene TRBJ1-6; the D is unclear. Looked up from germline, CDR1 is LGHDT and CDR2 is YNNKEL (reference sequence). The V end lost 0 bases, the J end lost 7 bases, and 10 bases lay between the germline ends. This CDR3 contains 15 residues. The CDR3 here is CASSQDLGKNSPLHF. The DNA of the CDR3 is TGTGCCAGCAGCCAAGATCTAGGGAAGAATTCACCCCTCCACTTT.

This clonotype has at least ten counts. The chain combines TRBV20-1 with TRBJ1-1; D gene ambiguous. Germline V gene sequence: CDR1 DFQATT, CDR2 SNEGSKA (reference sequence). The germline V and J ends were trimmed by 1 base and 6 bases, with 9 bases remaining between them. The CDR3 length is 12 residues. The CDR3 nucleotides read TGCAGTGCTAGAGGCGGGCCCGCTGAAGCTTTCTTT. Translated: CSARGGPAEAFF.

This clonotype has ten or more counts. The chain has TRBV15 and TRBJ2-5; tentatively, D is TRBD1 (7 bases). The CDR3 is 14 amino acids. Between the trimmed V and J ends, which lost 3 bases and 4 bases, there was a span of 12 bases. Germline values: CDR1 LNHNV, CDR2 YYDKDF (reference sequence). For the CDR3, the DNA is TGTGCCACCAGCAGGCACAGGGGACTAGAGACCCAGTACTTC. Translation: CATSRHRGLETQYF. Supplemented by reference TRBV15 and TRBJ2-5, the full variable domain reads DAMVIQNPRYQVTQFGKPVTLSCSQTLNHNVMYWYQQKSSQAPKLLFHYYDKDFNNEADTPDNFQSRRPNTSFCFLDIRSPGLGDTAMYLCATSRHRGLETQYFGPGTRLLVL.

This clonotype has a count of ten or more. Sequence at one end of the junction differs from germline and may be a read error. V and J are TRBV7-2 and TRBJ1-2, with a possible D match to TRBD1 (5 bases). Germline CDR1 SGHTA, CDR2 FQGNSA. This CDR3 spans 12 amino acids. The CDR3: CASSSSTTGDLF. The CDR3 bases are TGTGCCAGCAGCTCCTCCACCACAGGAGACCTCTTC.

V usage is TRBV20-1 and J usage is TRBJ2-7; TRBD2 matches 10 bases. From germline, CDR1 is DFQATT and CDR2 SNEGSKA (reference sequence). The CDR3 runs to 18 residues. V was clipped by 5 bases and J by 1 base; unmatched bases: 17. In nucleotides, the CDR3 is TGCAGTGCTGCTACTAGCGGGAAACGAGGGATGACATCCTACGAGCAGTACTTC. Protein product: CSAATSGKRGMTSYEQYF.

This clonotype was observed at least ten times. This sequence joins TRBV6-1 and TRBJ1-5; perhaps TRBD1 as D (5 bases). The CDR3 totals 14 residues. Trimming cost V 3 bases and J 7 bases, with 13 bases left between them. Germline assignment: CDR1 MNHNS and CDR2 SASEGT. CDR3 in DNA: TGTGCCAGCAGTGATTCAGGGAGAGGGCAGCCCCAGCATTTT. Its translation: CASSDSGRGQPQHF.

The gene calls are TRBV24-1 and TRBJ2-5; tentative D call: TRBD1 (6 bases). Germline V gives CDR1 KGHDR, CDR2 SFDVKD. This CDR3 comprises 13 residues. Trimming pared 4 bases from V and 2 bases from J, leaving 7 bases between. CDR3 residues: CATSDGQQETQYF. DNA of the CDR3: TGTGCCACCAGTGACGGACAGCAAGAGACCCAGTACTTC.

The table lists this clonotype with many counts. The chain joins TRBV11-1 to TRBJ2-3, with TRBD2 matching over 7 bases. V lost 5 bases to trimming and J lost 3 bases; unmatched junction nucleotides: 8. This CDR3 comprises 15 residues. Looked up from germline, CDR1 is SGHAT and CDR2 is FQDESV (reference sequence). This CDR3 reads CASSPPGLQTDTQYF. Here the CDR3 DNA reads TGTGCCAGCAGCCCTCCGGGACTACAGACAGATACGCAGTATTTT. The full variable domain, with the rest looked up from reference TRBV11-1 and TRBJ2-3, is EAEVAQSPRYKITEKSQAVAFWCDPISGHATLYWYRQILGQGPELLVQFQDESVVDDSQLPKDRFSAERLKGVDSTLKIQPAELGDSAMYLCASSPPGLQTDTQYFGPGTRLTVL.

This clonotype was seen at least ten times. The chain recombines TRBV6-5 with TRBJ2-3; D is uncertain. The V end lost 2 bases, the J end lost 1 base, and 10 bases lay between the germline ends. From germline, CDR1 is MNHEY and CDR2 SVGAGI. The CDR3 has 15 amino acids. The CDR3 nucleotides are TGTGCCAGCAGTTACGGGCGGCGCGGCACAGATACGCAGTATTTT. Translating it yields CASSYGRRGTDTQYF.

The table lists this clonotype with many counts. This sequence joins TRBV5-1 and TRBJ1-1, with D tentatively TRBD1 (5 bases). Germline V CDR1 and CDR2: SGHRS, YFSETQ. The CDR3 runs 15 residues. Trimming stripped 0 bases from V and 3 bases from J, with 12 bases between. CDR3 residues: CASSLAARGDTEAFF. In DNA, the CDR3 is TGCGCCAGCAGCTTGGCTGCCCGGGGGGACACTGAAGCTTTCTTT.

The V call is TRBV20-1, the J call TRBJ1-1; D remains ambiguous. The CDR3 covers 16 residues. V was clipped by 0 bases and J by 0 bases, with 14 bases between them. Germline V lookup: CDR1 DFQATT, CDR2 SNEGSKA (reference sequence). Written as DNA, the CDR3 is TGCAGTGCTAGAGATCCCCGGGAGGGAGTGAACACTGAAGCTTTCTTT. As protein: CSARDPREGVNTEAFF.

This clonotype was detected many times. The CDR3 DNA is TGCAGCGTTACCGGGGGCGAAGAGACCCAGTACTTC. Its translation: CSVTGGEETQYF. This chain links TRBV29-1 with TRBJ2-5; D could derive from TRBD1 or TRBD2 (6 bases each). This CDR3 contains 12 residues. Germline V gene sequence: CDR1 SQVTM, CDR2 ANQGSEA. Trimming pared 5 bases from V and 3 bases from J, leaving 10 bases between.

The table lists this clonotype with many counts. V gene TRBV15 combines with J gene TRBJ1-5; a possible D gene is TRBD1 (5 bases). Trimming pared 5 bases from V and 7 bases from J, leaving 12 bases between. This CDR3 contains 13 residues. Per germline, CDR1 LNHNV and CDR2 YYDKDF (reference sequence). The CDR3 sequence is CATSQAGHQPQHF. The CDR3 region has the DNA TGTGCCACCAGCCAGGCGGGGCACCAGCCCCAGCATTTT.

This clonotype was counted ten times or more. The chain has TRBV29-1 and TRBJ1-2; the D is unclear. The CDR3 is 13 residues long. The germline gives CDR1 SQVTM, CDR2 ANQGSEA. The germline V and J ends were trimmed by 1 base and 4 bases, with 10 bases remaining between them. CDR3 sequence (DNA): TGCAGCGTTGAAGTTGCGGCAGCCTATGGCTACACCTTC. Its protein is CSVEVAAAYGYTF.

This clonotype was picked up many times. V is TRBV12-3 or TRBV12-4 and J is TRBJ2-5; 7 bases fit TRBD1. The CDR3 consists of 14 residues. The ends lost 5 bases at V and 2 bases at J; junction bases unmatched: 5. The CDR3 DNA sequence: TGTGCCAGCAGTCTGACAGGGTATCAAGAGACCCAGTACTTC. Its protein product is CASSLTGYQETQYF.

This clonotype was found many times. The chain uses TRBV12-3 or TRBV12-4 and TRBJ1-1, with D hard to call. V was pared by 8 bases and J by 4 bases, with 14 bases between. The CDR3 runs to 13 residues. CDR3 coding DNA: TGTGCCAGCGCAGAACTCTCCCGCACTGAAGCTTTCTTT. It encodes CASAELSRTEAFF.

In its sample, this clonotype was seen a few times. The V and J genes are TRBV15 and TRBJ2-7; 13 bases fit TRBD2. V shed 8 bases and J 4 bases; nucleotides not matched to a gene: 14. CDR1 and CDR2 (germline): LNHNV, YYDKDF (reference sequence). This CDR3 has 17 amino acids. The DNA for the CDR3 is TGTGCCACCTCCAGGACAGGACTAGCGGGAGACCAGTACGAGCAGTACTTC. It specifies CATSRTGLAGDQYEQYF.